The following is a TCR beta chain sequence with its context. Its specificity is unknown. The source of the sample is a study of radiotherapy plus CTLA-4 blockade in lung cancer. Background on the study: Of all patients, about 17% responded objectively and roughly 31% showed disease control.

CDR1 and CDR2 from the germline V gene are SGHRS and YFSETQ. The trim removed 4 bases at V and 4 bases at J, leaving 6 bases unmatched. The CDR3 is made up of 14 amino acids. General study findings and limits: Together with interferon-beta, which increased in serum after radiation, early dynamic changes in blood T cell clones were reportedly the best predictors of response. After treatment with radiotherapy plus ipilimumab, TCR clones that came from the tumor expanded in blood.

The assay was immunoSEQ multiplex PCR, and TCRdb's table has in-frame clones only and misses some. Of approximately 28,000 clones listed, 79% are singletons. This sequence originates from a human donor with non-small cell lung cancer that progressed on radiotherapy plus ipilimumab. The sequenced sample was peripheral blood, obtained from a patient treated with radiotherapy plus ipilimumab. This chain joins TRBV5-1 and TRBJ1-2, with 8 bases aligning to TRBD1. The CDR3 nucleotides read TGCGCCAGCAGCCCAGGACAGGGAGTCTATGGCTACACCTTC. Encoded protein: CASSPGQGVYGYTF.